Each of the 26 T cell receptor beta chains below was sequenced from the same sample in a study of CD8+ T cells in alopecia areata. Reverse transcription of extracted RNA yielded cDNA, which provided the sequencing template. Sequencing was performed with immunoSEQ multiplex PCR; in TCRdb, only in-frame clones are kept and a portion is missing. The sample shows fewer than 150,000 clones, around two fifths of them seen only once. The sequenced sample consisted of CD4+ T cells sorted from blood. These receptors were obtained from a human donor with alopecia areata.

The rearrangement links TRBV5-1 to TRBJ2-5, with a tentative D call TRBD1 (6 bases). This CDR3 region has 14 residues. In germline, CDR1 is SGHRS, CDR2 YFSETQ. Trimming cost V 4 bases and J 5 bases, with 15 bases left between them. The chain's CDR3 is CASSPAQGHETQYF. CDR3 in DNA: TGCGCCAGCAGCCCGGCCCAGGGGCATGAGACCCAGTACTTC.

The table lists this clone with a few counts. J is TRBJ2-1 and V is TRBV28; possible D gene TRBD2, 5 bases. V was shortened by 5 bases and J by 0 bases, with 11 bases between the two germline ends. Per the germline V gene, CDR1 is MDHEN and CDR2 is SYDVKM. The CDR3 loop spans 15 amino acids. CDR3 sequence reads: CASSPSGSSYNEQFF. The CDR3 bases are TGTGCCAGCAGTCCGTCGGGGAGCTCCTACAATGAGCAGTTCTTC.

In DNA, the CDR3 is TGTGCCAGTAGTGCCAGACAGGGAATCGGGGCCAACGTCCTGACTTTC. It yields the protein CASSARQGIGANVLTF. The rearrangement joins TRBV19 to TRBJ2-6, with 7 bases that match TRBD1. V shed 5 bases and J 4 bases; nucleotides not matched to a gene: 8. CDR1 LNHDA and CDR2 SQIVND come from the germline V gene (reference sequence). This CDR3 comprises 16 residues.

The V and J genes are TRBV28 and TRBJ2-7; D may be TRBD1 (6 bases). From germline, CDR1 is MDHEN and CDR2 SYDVKM. The CDR3 sequence is 14 residues long. Trimming removed 5 bases from V and 12 bases from J, with 23 bases in between. CDR3 region: CASSLGLSGTPSYF. CDR3 DNA: TGTGCCAGCAGTCTAGGCCTTTCCGGGACACCATCGTACTTC.

This chain uses TRBV4-1 with TRBJ2-3; the match to TRBD2 covers 8 bases. Germline loops: CDR1 MGHRA, CDR2 YSYEKL. V lost 0 bases and J lost 4; bases outside the gene matches: 6. This CDR3 is built from 16 residues. This CDR3 is CASSQDFSGAADTQYF. The CDR3 nucleotides are TGCGCCAGCAGCCAAGATTTTAGCGGGGCGGCAGATACGCAGTATTTT.

This rearrangement joins TRBV15 to TRBJ2-7; TRBD1 matches 9 bases. CDR1 is LNHNV, CDR2 YYDKDF, per germline (reference sequence). V was clipped by 3 bases and J by 2 bases; unmatched bases: 5. The CDR3 has 15 amino acids. For the CDR3, the DNA is TGTGCCACCAGCAGGACAGGGGGGGGTACCTACGAGCAGTACTTC. Its translation is CATSRTGGGTYEQYF.

A few counts support this clone. V usage is TRBV29-1 and J usage is TRBJ2-3; 11 nucleotides match TRBD2. J was trimmed by 0 bases and V by 4 bases; bases with no gene match: 0. In germline, CDR1 is SQVTM, CDR2 ANQGSEA. The CDR3 is 14 amino acids. The CDR3: CSVGTSGSTDTQYF. The CDR3 bases are TGCAGCGTTGGGACTAGCGGGAGCACAGATACGCAGTATTTT.

CDR3 sequence: CASSEYQGVNTEAFF. The CDR3 DNA follows: TGTGCCAGCAGTGAGTACCAGGGGGTGAACACTGAAGCTTTCTTT. The rearrangement uses TRBV2 and TRBJ1-1; 7 nucleotides line up with TRBD1. This CDR3 has 15 residues. Losses at the gene ends were 3 bases for V and 0 bases for J; bases not matched to a gene: 4. Germline assignment: CDR1 SNHLY and CDR2 FYNNEI.

The chain uses TRBV4-3 and TRBJ2-6; D is possibly TRBD1 (5 bases). There are 19 residues in the CDR3. Trimming shortened V by 0 bases and J by 3 bases, and 18 bases separated the two germline ends. The germline V gene has CDR1 LGHNA and CDR2 YSLEER. CDR3 loop: CASSQESWQGTSGANVLTF. CDR3 sequence (DNA): TGCGCCAGCAGCCAAGAATCATGGCAGGGTACGAGTGGGGCCAACGTCCTGACTTTC.

This clone was observed a single time. This sequence joins TRBV4-1 and TRBJ2-5, with a tentative D call TRBD2 (5 bases). Germline-derived CDR1 and CDR2 are MGHRA and YSYEKL. The CDR3 is made up of 14 amino acids. V was trimmed by 1 base and J by 3 bases, leaving 9 bases between them. The DNA for the CDR3 is TGCGCCAGCAGCCAAGGACTATGGGAAGAGACCCAGTACTTC. Residues: CASSQGLWEETQYF.

The chain recombines TRBV30 with TRBJ2-7; D remains unclear. The CDR3 consists of 15 residues. V was pared by 3 bases and J by 0 bases, with 15 bases between. Germline V gene lookup returns CDR1 GTSNPN and CDR2 SVGIG (reference sequence). CDR3 nucleotide sequence: TGTGCCTGGAGCGCTCCGGGCCCAAGCTCCTACGAGCAGTACTTC. Translated: CAWSAPGPSSYEQYF.

Note on this clone: A junction boundary mismatches the germline segment, possibly from a read error. This chain connects TRBV29-1 to TRBJ1-1; D not certain. This CDR3 contains 13 residues. Germline values: CDR1 SQVTM, CDR2 ANQGSEA. This CDR3 reads CSFERTSYTEAFF. CDR3 DNA: TGCAGCTTTGAGAGGACCTCTTACACTGAAGCTTTCTTT.

This clone appeared a few times. The genes are TRBV6-5 and TRBJ1-4, with unresolved D. Trimming stripped 4 bases from V and 6 bases from J, with 3 bases between. CDR3 length: 11 amino acids. Germline CDR1 and CDR2: MNHEY and SVGAGI. For the CDR3, the DNA is TGTGCCAGCAGTTGGGATGAAAAACTGTTTTTT. The encoded protein is CASSWDEKLFF.

This clone was observed a handful of times. The chain carries TRBV7-6 and TRBJ2-6; the match to TRBD1 covers 11 bases. The CDR3 has 17 residues. In germline, CDR1 is SGHVS, CDR2 FNYEAQ. Losses at the gene ends were 5 bases for V and 4 bases for J; bases not matched to a gene: 7. The CDR3 here is CASSLRDRGAGANVLTF. The DNA for the CDR3 is TGTGCCAGCAGCCTTCGGGACAGGGGGGCCGGGGCCAACGTCCTGACTTTC.

This clone has a handful of counts. The chain uses TRBV29-1 and TRBJ2-1, with 8 bases that match TRBD2. This CDR3 is built from 16 residues. Trimming at V came to 4 bases and at J to 2 bases, leaving 10 bases not matched to a gene. Germline loops: CDR1 SQVTM, CDR2 ANQGSEA. As DNA, the CDR3 is TGCAGCGTTGCCCGGACAGTAGCGGGGACCTACAATGAGCAGTTCTTC. It is translated as CSVARTVAGTYNEQFF.

V is TRBV6-6 and J is TRBJ1-5; D not certain. Germline CDR1 MNHNY, CDR2 SVGAGI (reference sequence). V shed 5 bases and J shed 4 bases, with 6 bases lying between them. The CDR3 consists of 12 residues. In DNA form, the CDR3 reads TGTGCCAGCAGTCAACCTAATCAGCCCCAGCATTTT. It yields the protein CASSQPNQPQHF.

This chain uses TRBV29-1 with TRBJ2-3; D gene ambiguous. This CDR3 is built from 12 residues. Germline V CDR1 and CDR2: SQVTM, ANQGSEA. Trimming shortened V by 4 bases and J by 8 bases, and 13 bases separated the two germline ends. Here the CDR3 reads CSVATPHGTQYF. For the CDR3, the DNA is TGCAGCGTTGCCACCCCGCACGGTACGCAGTATTTT.

This chain joins TRBV21-1 and TRBJ2-3; no DNA check was done on the table's D call, TRBD2. TRBV21-1 is annotated as a pseudogene. The CDR3 is 17 amino acids. CDR3 DNA: TGTGCCAGCAGCAAACGGAGCCCATCACGACGCACAGATACGCAGTATTTT. It is translated as CASSKRSPSRRTDTQYF.

This clone has only a few counts. The chain carries TRBV4-3 and TRBJ2-2, with D tentatively TRBD1 (5 bases). In germline, CDR1 is LGHNA, CDR2 YSLEER. The CDR3 totals 16 residues. V shed 1 base and J shed 1 base, with 10 bases lying between them. CDR3 DNA sequence: TGCGCCAGCAGCCAAGCCGGCACAGGGAACACCGGGGAGCTGTTTTTT. Encoded protein: CASSQAGTGNTGELFF.

This clone has more than one count but fewer than ten. The V and J genes are TRBV6-6 and TRBJ1-4; no clear D. V lost 6 bases to trimming and J lost 7 bases, with 9 bases between them. Looked up from germline, CDR1 is MNHNY and CDR2 is SVGAGI (reference sequence). CDR3 length: 12 residues. Written as DNA, the CDR3 is TGTGCCAGCAGCCAGACACGTGAAAAACTGTTTTTT. This codes for CASSQTREKLFF.

The J gene is TRBJ2-7, the V gene TRBV11-1; D uncertain. This CDR3 is 14 amino acids long. Trimming cost V 4 bases and J 5 bases, with 15 bases left between them. In germline, CDR1 is SGHAT, CDR2 FQDESV (reference sequence). Here the CDR3 reads CASSSQVGAHEQYF. The CDR3 DNA follows: TGTGCCAGCAGCTCCCAAGTAGGAGCACACGAGCAGTACTTC.

J is TRBJ2-7 and V is TRBV11-1; 7 positions agree with TRBD2. After removal of 1 base from V and 2 bases from J, the junction contained 5 bases not matched to a gene. Germline values: CDR1 SGHAT, CDR2 FQDESV (reference sequence). CDR3 length equals 15 residues. The CDR3 DNA sequence: TGTGCCAGCAGCTTAGATCTAGCGGTCGCCTACGAGCAGTACTTC. Residues: CASSLDLAVAYEQYF.

The chain couples TRBV4-3 to TRBJ1-4; no firm D call. With 0 bases removed from V and 8 bases from J, the gap between germline ends came to 16 bases. The CDR3 covers 16 residues. Germline CDR1 LGHNA, CDR2 YSLEER. This CDR3 is CASSQDPKGSREKLFF. The CDR3 DNA follows: TGCGCCAGCAGCCAAGATCCTAAGGGTTCGAGGGAAAAACTGTTTTTT.

The rearrangement links TRBV5-1 to TRBJ1-1; TRBD1 is a possible D gene (6 bases). V was shortened by 4 bases and J by 0 bases, with 13 bases between the two germline ends. Germline lookup yields CDR1 SGHRS and CDR2 YFSETQ. The CDR3 has 15 residues. The CDR3, as DNA: TGCGCCAGCAGCCTGGACAGCCCCTTGAACACTGAAGCTTTCTTT. This gives the protein CASSLDSPLNTEAFF.

This clone was counted a few times. This chain connects TRBV29-1 to TRBJ2-1; 9 positions match TRBD2. The CDR3 is 15 residues long. The trim removed 0 bases at V and 8 bases at J, leaving 8 bases unmatched. Germline CDR1 SQVTM, CDR2 ANQGSEA. This CDR3 is CSVEDRAGGRDEQFF. CDR3 nucleotide sequence: TGCAGCGTTGAAGATCGGGCGGGGGGGCGCGATGAGCAGTTCTTC.

V and J are TRBV29-1 and TRBJ2-5, with unresolved D. The J call may be wrong; the DNA end is better matched by TRBJ2-7. This CDR3 spans 12 amino acids. Looked up from germline, CDR1 is SQVTM and CDR2 is ANQGSEA. CDR3 nucleotides: TGCAGCGTTGAAAGGGTAGCCTACGAGCAGTACTTC. Protein product: CSVERVAYEQYF.